These 13 T cell receptor beta chains came from one sample sequenced in a study of OX40 agonist ivuxolimab in advanced cancers. The repertoire was sequenced with immunoSEQ multiplex PCR; TCRdb's copy has only in-frame clones and lacks some. The sample records about 44,000 clones, approximately 91% being singletons. The sequencing here drew on CD4+ or CD8+ T cells sorted from blood, taken in a trial of the OX40 agonist ivuxolimab. These receptors were taken from an adult with an advanced solid tumor such as melanoma, head and neck, liver or kidney cancer.

This clone is a singleton in its sample. V usage is TRBV19 and J usage is TRBJ1-3, with 9 bases fitting TRBD1. The CDR3 is 15 amino acids. Germline V lookup: CDR1 LNHDA, CDR2 SQIVND (reference sequence). Unmatched junction bases numbered 6, after V lost 5 bases and J lost 4 bases. The CDR3 sequence: CASSRTGVAGNTIYF. The CDR3 DNA sequence: TGTGCCAGTAGTCGGACAGGGGTTGCCGGAAACACCATATATTTT.

The chain couples TRBV7-3 to TRBJ2-1; 8 bases match TRBD1. The CDR3 covers 19 residues. Per germline, CDR1 SGHTA and CDR2 FQGTGA. Trimming took 4 bases from V and 0 from J; bases not matched to a gene: 14. The CDR3 loop is CASSSVPGQEESSYNEQFF. CDR3 coding DNA: TGTGCCAGCAGCTCTGTCCCGGGACAGGAGGAGAGCTCCTACAATGAGCAGTTCTTC.

This chain uses TRBV4-3 with TRBJ2-5, with a possible D match to TRBD2 (6 bases). The assigned J gene may be wrong: the sequence end matches TRBJ2-7 better. Germline V CDR1 and CDR2: LGHNA, YSLEER. The CDR3 totals 14 residues. The CDR3: CASSQDPGVYEQYF. The CDR3, as DNA: TGCGCCAGCAGCCAAGATCCGGGGGTCTACGAGCAGTACTTC.

This chain uses TRBV5-3 with TRBJ1-1, with 11 positions matching TRBD1. TRBV5-3 is marked as an open reading frame, function uncertain. Trimming took 1 base from V and 5 from J; bases not matched to a gene: 7. The CDR3 totals 16 residues. The CDR3 nucleotides read TGTGCCAGAAGCTTGTTGGACAGGGGGCGAGGGACTGAAGCTTTCTTT. Its translation is CARSLLDRGRGTEAFF.

This chain joins TRBV7-2 and TRBJ2-7; D remains ambiguous. Between the trimmed V and J ends, which lost 2 bases and 2 bases, there was a span of 13 bases. CDR1 is SGHTA and CDR2 is FQGNSA in the germline V gene. The CDR3 extends over 15 amino acids. The CDR3 is CASSLLDSGAYEQYF. The DNA for the CDR3 is TGTGCCAGCAGCTTACTGGATTCTGGAGCCTACGAGCAGTACTTC.

V and J are TRBV4-3 and TRBJ2-1; D not resolved. The CDR3 is 14 residues long. V lost 0 bases and J 6 bases, leaving 9 bases between the germline ends. CDR1 and CDR2 from the germline V gene are LGHNA and YSLEER. The CDR3 DNA reads as TGCGCCAGCAGCCAAGACGTCGGACCCAATGAGCAGTTCTTC. Translating gives CASSQDVGPNEQFF.

The chain joins TRBV19 to TRBJ2-5, with 9 positions matching TRBD2. The CDR3 extends over 14 amino acids. The junction had 4 bases not matched to a gene; V was cut back by 5 bases and J by 3 bases. Germline V gene sequence: CDR1 LNHDA, CDR2 SQIVND (reference sequence). The CDR3 region is CASSASSGKETQYF. In DNA, the CDR3 is TGTGCCAGTAGTGCGTCTAGCGGGAAAGAGACCCAGTACTTC.

The chain has TRBV25-1 and TRBJ1-2, with no clear D. Germline V CDR1 and CDR2: MGHDK, SYGVNS. The CDR3 loop spans 14 amino acids. Trimming stripped 5 bases from V and 5 bases from J, with 15 bases between. The CDR3 loop is CASSFGPTSYGYTF. CDR3 bases: TGTGCCAGCAGTTTCGGACCGACTTCTTATGGCTACACCTTC.

The gene calls are TRBV5-4 and TRBJ1-1; no firm D call. The V gene's germline CDR1 is SGHNT and CDR2 YYREEE (reference sequence). This CDR3 comprises 12 residues. The V end lost 1 base, the J end lost 7 bases, and 8 bases lay between the germline ends. CDR3 protein: CASSLSGLEAFF. For the CDR3, the DNA is TGTGCCAGCAGCTTGTCTGGGCTTGAAGCTTTCTTT.

The CDR3: CASSQEPGQGAMNEQFF. The DNA for the CDR3 is TGTGCCAGCAGCCAAGAGCCCGGACAGGGGGCGATGAATGAGCAGTTCTTC. The V gene is TRBV4-2, the J gene TRBJ2-1, with 11 bases identical to TRBD1. The germline CDR1 and CDR2 sequences are LGHNA and YNFKEQ. Trimming at V came to 0 bases and at J to 7 bases, leaving 8 bases not matched to a gene. The CDR3 has 17 residues.

This clone was seen once. The chain uses TRBV6-5 and TRBJ2-5; TRBD2 agrees at 10 bases. The CDR3 is 14 residues long. Trimming at V came to 6 bases and at J to 4 bases, leaving 5 bases not matched to a gene. The germline CDR1 and CDR2 sequences are MNHEY and SVGAGI. CDR3 bases: TGTGCCAGCAGCCAGCGGGGGGGCCTAGAGACCCAGTACTTC. This encodes CASSQRGGLETQYF.

The rearrangement uses TRBV19 and TRBJ1-4; D is ambiguous. Between the trimmed V and J ends, which lost 3 bases and 8 bases, there was a span of 7 bases. The CDR3 contains 12 residues. Per germline, CDR1 LNHDA and CDR2 SQIVND (reference sequence). The CDR3 region has the DNA TGTGCCAGTAGTATGGGCCAAGAAAAACTGTTTTTT. It codes for CASSMGQEKLFF.

V gene TRBV7-9 combines with J gene TRBJ2-4; possibly TRBD2 for D (5 bases). The CDR3 is 15 residues long. Trimming stripped 5 bases from V and 0 bases from J, with 11 bases between. Germline assignment: CDR1 SEHNR and CDR2 FQNEAQ (reference sequence). The CDR3 nucleotides read TGTGCCAGCAGCCGAACCGGACTAGCCAAAAACATTCAGTACTTC. This gives the protein CASSRTGLAKNIQYF.